The 19 T cell receptor beta chains below were found in one sample sequenced in a study of identical twins. TCRdb independently ran MiXCR on the 5' RACE reads; one entry per CDR3 protein. The data contain about 810,000 distinct CDR3 sequences, approximately 13% of them singletons. This sample also belongs to another study, concerning yellow fever vaccine responses in identical twins.

Input material: PBMCs. Receptor source: a woman younger than 35 in good health.

V and J are TRBV6-4 and TRBJ2-1; D is unclear. The CDR3 is made up of 14 amino acids. V dropped 2 bases and J dropped 4 bases, with 9 bases sitting between them. The V gene's germline CDR1 is MRHNA and CDR2 SNTAGT. CDR3 amino acids: CASSDLGNYNEQFF. DNA of the CDR3: TGTGCCAGCAGTGACCTAGGCAATTACAATGAGCAGTTCTTC.

V gene TRBV28 combines with J gene TRBJ1-4, with D maybe TRBD1 (5 bases). CDR1 MDHEN and CDR2 SYDVKM come from the germline V gene. CDR3 length equals 12 residues. The V and J ends lost 6 bases and 8 bases respectively, with 10 bases between them. CDR3 amino acids: CASRTAREKLFF. The CDR3 region has the DNA TGTGCCAGCAGGACAGCTAGGGAAAAACTGTTTTTT.

J is TRBJ2-1 and V is TRBV5-1, with 9 bases matching TRBD1. In germline, CDR1 is SGHRS, CDR2 YFSETQ. Losses at the gene ends were 0 bases for V and 6 bases for J; bases not matched to a gene: 7. The CDR3 length is 16 residues. The CDR3 sequence: CASSLGPPGQGNEQFF. For the CDR3, the DNA is TGCGCCAGCAGCTTGGGCCCACCGGGACAGGGCAATGAGCAGTTCTTC.

In this sample, this clonotype turned up a few times. Here the CDR3 DNA reads TGTGCCAGCAGCCTCCGGGACAGGTACTACGAGCAGTACTTC. Translated, it gives CASSLRDRYYEQYF. The J gene is TRBJ2-7, the V gene TRBV11-2, with 8 bases fitting TRBD1. Germline V CDR1 and CDR2: SGHAT, FQNNGV. The CDR3 contains 14 residues. V lost 5 bases, J lost 3 bases, and 6 bases stayed unmatched.

This clonotype came up once. This chain uses TRBV23-1 with TRBJ2-7; 12 bases map to TRBD2. TRBV23-1 is an ORF for which the function is uncertain. This CDR3 is built from 16 residues. V lost 9 bases, J lost 0 bases, and 9 bases stayed unmatched. CDR3 protein: CARGTSGSPSSYEQYF. In DNA form, the CDR3 reads TGCGCCAGGGGGACTAGCGGGTCCCCTAGCTCCTACGAGCAGTACTTC.

This clonotype was recorded at least ten times. The chain carries TRBV7-2 and TRBJ2-3; 9 bases map to TRBD2. The length of the CDR3 is 17 residues. V was pared by 4 bases and J by 0 bases, with 8 bases of the junction left unmatched. In germline, CDR1 is SGHTA, CDR2 FQGNSA. The CDR3 spells CASSYRRGGPSTDTQYF. CDR3 DNA: TGTGCCAGCAGCTACCGGCGGGGGGGGCCTAGCACAGATACGCAGTATTTT.

The chain has TRBV3-1 and TRBJ1-4, with D possibly matching TRBD1 (5 bases). In germline, CDR1 is LGHDT, CDR2 YNNKEL (reference sequence). This CDR3 has 15 amino acids. Trimming stripped 0 bases from V and 8 bases from J, with 13 bases between. The CDR3 is CASSQDFGDDEKLFF. In DNA form, the CDR3 reads TGTGCCAGCAGCCAAGATTTCGGGGACGACGAAAAACTGTTTTTT.

This chain connects TRBV9 to TRBJ2-7; D is perhaps TRBD2 (5 bases). In germline, CDR1 is SGDLS, CDR2 YYNGEE. V lost 0 bases and J lost 6, with 10 bases in between. CDR3 length equals 13 residues. This CDR3 is CASSVVGGLEQYF. In nucleotides, the CDR3 is TGTGCCAGCAGCGTAGTAGGCGGGCTCGAGCAGTACTTC.

This clonotype appeared a few times. The chain combines TRBV7-9 with TRBJ2-7; D call uncertain. CDR1 and CDR2 from the germline V gene are SEHNR and FQNEAQ (reference sequence). Trimming pared 5 bases from V and 3 bases from J, leaving 14 bases between. This CDR3 is 14 amino acids long. The CDR3 loop reads CASSPVRRYYEQYF. CDR3 coding DNA: TGTGCCAGCAGCCCCGTCAGAAGGTACTACGAGCAGTACTTC.

This clonotype has just one count. The rearrangement links TRBV6-2 or TRBV6-3 to TRBJ2-1; 11 bases align to TRBD2. This CDR3 has 17 residues. Germline CDR1 MNHEY, CDR2 SVGEGT. J was trimmed by 8 bases and V by 2 bases; bases with no gene match: 11. CDR3 residues: CASSYTSGRFTKDEQFF. The CDR3 DNA is TGTGCCAGCAGTTACACTAGCGGGAGATTCACAAAGGATGAGCAGTTCTTC.

CDR3 protein: CASSRGISRSGNEQFF. In DNA, the CDR3 is TGCGCCAGCAGCCGGGGAATATCTCGATCCGGGAATGAGCAGTTCTTC. V is TRBV5-1 and J is TRBJ2-1, with D tentatively TRBD2 (5 bases). The CDR3 has 16 residues. CDR1 and CDR2 from the germline V gene are SGHRS and YFSETQ. Trimming took off 4 bases at V and 7 bases at J, with 21 bases between the two ends.

The rearrangement links TRBV25-1 to TRBJ1-5; 7 bases align to TRBD1. Germline loops: CDR1 MGHDK, CDR2 SYGVNS. The CDR3 has 14 amino acids. Losses at the gene ends were 5 bases for V and 3 bases for J; bases not matched to a gene: 4. The CDR3 loop reads CASSPDRANQPQHF. The CDR3 DNA is TGTGCCAGCAGTCCAGACAGGGCCAATCAGCCCCAGCATTTT.

The CDR3 sequence is CASSSQGAMNTGELFF. As DNA, the CDR3 is TGCGCCAGCAGCTCCCAGGGGGCTATGAACACCGGGGAGCTGTTTTTT. The chain has TRBV5-1 and TRBJ2-2; 8 bases are a match to TRBD1. Trimming at V came to 3 bases and at J to 1 base, leaving 5 bases not matched to a gene. The germline V gene has CDR1 SGHRS and CDR2 YFSETQ. The CDR3 spans 16 residues. The variable domain in full, completed from reference TRBV5-1 and TRBJ2-2, reads KAGVTQTPRYLIKTRGQQVTLSCSPISGHRSVSWYQQTPGQGLQFLFEYFSETQRNKGNFPGRFSGRQFSNSRSEMNVSTLELGDSALYLCASSSQGAMNTGELFFGEGSRLTVL.

This clonotype was observed a handful of times. The genes are TRBV29-1 and TRBJ1-2; TRBD1 matches 7 bases. Trimming cost V 7 bases and J 2 bases; bases outside gene matches: 7. The CDR3 contains 13 residues. CDR1 is SQVTM and CDR2 is ANQGSEA in the germline V gene. In DNA, the CDR3 is TGCAGCGGTCAAACAGGGGCGAACTATGGCTACACCTTC. Translation: CSGQTGANYGYTF.

There are a few counts of this clonotype. This sequence joins TRBV28 and TRBJ2-3; perhaps D is TRBD1 or TRBD2 (7 bases each). Per germline, CDR1 MDHEN and CDR2 SYDVKM. Trimming stripped 7 bases from V and 5 bases from J, with 16 bases between. This CDR3 is 14 amino acids long. CDR3 sequence: CASIGQGGRDTQYF. The CDR3 DNA is TGTGCCAGCATAGGCCAGGGGGGGAGAGATACGCAGTATTTT.

The chain recombines TRBV12-5 with TRBJ2-1; D is unclear. Germline assignment: CDR1 LGHNT and CDR2 FRNRAP. V lost 2 bases and J 1 base, leaving 12 bases between the germline ends. CDR3 size: 16 residues. The DNA for the CDR3 is TGTGCTAGTGGTTTGCGCGACGGTTCGTCCTACAATGAGCAGTTCTTC. It translates to CASGLRDGSSYNEQFF.

The chain combines TRBV2 with TRBJ2-7; 9 bases line up with TRBD2. CDR1 and CDR2 from the germline V gene are SNHLY and FYNNEI. V was clipped by 8 bases and J by 6 bases; unmatched bases: 11. The CDR3 has 14 residues. The CDR3 bases are TGTGCCAGCGTTGGCGGGAGGGCCACGGGCGAGCAGTACTTC. Translation gives CASVGGRATGEQYF.

In this sample, this clonotype turned up many times. This chain links TRBV5-1 with TRBJ2-3; 7 nucleotides match TRBD2. The CDR3 extends over 14 amino acids. Germline V gene sequence: CDR1 SGHRS, CDR2 YFSETQ. The trim removed 7 bases at V and 6 bases at J, leaving 11 bases unmatched. CDR3 in amino acids: CASEGGRAPDTQYF. The CDR3 DNA reads as TGCGCCAGCGAAGGAGGGAGGGCCCCGGATACGCAGTATTTT.

The chain is built from TRBV2 and TRBJ2-7; D might be TRBD1 (5 bases). V dropped 7 bases and J dropped 4 bases, with 14 bases sitting between them. Germline-derived CDR1 and CDR2 are SNHLY and FYNNEI. The CDR3 has 13 residues. CDR3 region: CASKQEQEYEQYV. CDR3 coding DNA: TGTGCCAGCAAGCAGGAACAGGAGTACGAGCAGTACGTC.